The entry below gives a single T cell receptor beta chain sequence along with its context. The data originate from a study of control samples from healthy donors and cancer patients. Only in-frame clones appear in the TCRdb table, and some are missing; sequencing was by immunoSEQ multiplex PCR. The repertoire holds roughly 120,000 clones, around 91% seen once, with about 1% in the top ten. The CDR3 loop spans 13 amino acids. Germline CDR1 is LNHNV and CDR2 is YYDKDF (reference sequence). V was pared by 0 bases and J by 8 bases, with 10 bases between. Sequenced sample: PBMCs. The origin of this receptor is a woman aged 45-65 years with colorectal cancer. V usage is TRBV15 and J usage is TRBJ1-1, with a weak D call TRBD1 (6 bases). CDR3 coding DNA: TGTGCCACCAGCAGAGATAGGGGGGCGGAAGCTTTCTTT. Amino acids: CATSRDRGAEAFF.